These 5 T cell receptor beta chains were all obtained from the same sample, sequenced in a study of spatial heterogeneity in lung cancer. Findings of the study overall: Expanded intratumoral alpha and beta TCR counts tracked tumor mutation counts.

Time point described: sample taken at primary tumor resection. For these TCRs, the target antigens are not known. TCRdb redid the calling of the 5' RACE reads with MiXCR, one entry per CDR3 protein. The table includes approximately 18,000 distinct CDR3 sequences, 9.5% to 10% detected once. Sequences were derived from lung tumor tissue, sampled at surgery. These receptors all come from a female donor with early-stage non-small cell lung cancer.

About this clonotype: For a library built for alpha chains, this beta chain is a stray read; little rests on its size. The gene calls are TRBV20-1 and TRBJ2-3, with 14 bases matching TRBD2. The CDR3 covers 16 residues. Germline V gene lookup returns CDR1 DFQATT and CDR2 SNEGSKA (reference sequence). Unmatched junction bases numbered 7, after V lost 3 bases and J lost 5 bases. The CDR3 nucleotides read TGCAGTGCTAGCCCGACTAGCGGGGGGGCGGAAGATACGCAGTATTTT. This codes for CSASPTSGGAEDTQYF.

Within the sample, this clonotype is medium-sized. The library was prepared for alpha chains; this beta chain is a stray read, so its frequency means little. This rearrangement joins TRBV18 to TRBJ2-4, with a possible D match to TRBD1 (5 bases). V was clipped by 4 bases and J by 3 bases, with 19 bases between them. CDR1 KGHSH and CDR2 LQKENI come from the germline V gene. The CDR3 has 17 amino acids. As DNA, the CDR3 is TGTGCCAGCTCACAAGTTCAGACAGAAGGGGTCAAAAACATTCAGTACTTC. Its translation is CASSQVQTEGVKNIQYF.

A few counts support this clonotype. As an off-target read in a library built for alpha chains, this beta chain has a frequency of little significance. CDR3 sequence (DNA): TGTGCCAGCAGTTTATCCGGAGGAGGCCAGCCCCAGCATTTT. It is translated as CASSLSGGGQPQHF. The chain carries TRBV27 and TRBJ1-5; D unresolved. CDR1 is MNHEY and CDR2 is SMNVEV in the germline V gene (reference sequence). CDR3 length equals 14 residues. V was clipped by 0 bases and J by 7 bases, with 10 bases between them.

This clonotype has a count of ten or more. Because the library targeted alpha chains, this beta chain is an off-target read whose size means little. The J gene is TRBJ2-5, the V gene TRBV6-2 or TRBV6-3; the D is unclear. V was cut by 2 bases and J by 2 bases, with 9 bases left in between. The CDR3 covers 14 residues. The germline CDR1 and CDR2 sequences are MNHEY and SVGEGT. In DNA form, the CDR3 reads TGTGCCAGCAGTTACCACAGTGCACAAGAGACCCAGTACTTC. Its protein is CASSYHSAQETQYF.

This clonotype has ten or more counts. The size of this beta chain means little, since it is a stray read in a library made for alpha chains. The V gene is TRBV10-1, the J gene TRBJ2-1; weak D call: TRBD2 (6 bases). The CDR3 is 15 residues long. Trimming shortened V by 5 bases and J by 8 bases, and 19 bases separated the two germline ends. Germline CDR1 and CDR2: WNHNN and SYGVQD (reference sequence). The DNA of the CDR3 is TGCGCCAGCAGTAACACCGGGACTCGAGACGATGAGCAGTTCTTC. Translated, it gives CASSNTGTRDDEQFF.